This T cell receptor (beta chain) was identified during a study of response to subunit inactivated influenza vaccine. Study-level points and caveats: Few new T cells, the authors suggested, are recruited by each seasonal influenza vaccination.

On this clonotype itself: The target antigen is unknown.

TCRdb itself ran the RT-PCR reads through MiXCR, one entry per CDR3 protein. The data show hundreds of thousands of distinct CDR3 sequences, 12% seen once. Germline V lookup: CDR1 LGHNA, CDR2 YSLEER. V dropped 2 bases and J dropped 3 bases, with 11 bases sitting between them. The CDR3 spans 16 residues. This TCR came from a man in his fifties or sixties who received an inactivated influenza vaccine. V is TRBV4-3 and J is TRBJ2-6; D possibly corresponds to TRBD1 (6 bases). The sequenced sample was PBMCs from blood, obtained on the day of vaccination. CDR3 amino acids: CASSQSTGFGANVLTF. The CDR3 DNA reads TGCGCCAGCAGCCAATCAACAGGGTTTGGGGCCAACGTCCTGACTTTC.